Shown below are 21 T cell receptor beta chains from a single sample sequenced in a study of identifying expanded T cells in peripheral blood. The protocol was immunoSEQ multiplex PCR, while the TCRdb copy is restricted to in-frame clones and leaves out a portion. Of about 100,000 clones listed, 80% to 90% were seen once; the top ten hold about 5.9%. Source material: blood. Source of these receptors: a person aged 18 to 75 in good health.

The rearrangement joins TRBV27 to TRBJ1-2; 10 nucleotides line up with TRBD1. V was clipped by 5 bases and J by 4 bases; unmatched bases: 7. Germline V CDR1 and CDR2: MNHEY, SMNVEV (reference sequence). This CDR3 comprises 15 residues. This CDR3 is CASSPTGGPRYGYTF. The CDR3, as DNA: TGTGCCAGCAGTCCGACAGGGGGCCCTCGCTATGGCTACACCTTC.

Comments on this clone: Other nucleotide sequences in the sample specify the same CDR3. The V gene is TRBV19, the J gene TRBJ2-7; TRBD1 matches 10 bases. Germline V gives CDR1 LNHDA, CDR2 SQIVND (reference sequence). V was pared by 3 bases and J by 7 bases, with 6 bases of the junction left unmatched. The CDR3 is made up of 14 amino acids. This CDR3 is CASSIGTGAWEQYF. DNA for the CDR3: TGTGCCAGTAGTATCGGGACAGGGGCTTGGGAGCAGTACTTC.

This chain uses TRBV5-1 with TRBJ1-2, with a possible D match to TRBD1 (5 bases). V shed 2 bases and J shed 2 bases, with 7 bases lying between them. Germline CDR1 reads SGHRS; CDR2 reads YFSETQ. This CDR3 spans 13 amino acids. This CDR3 is CASSFPGNYGYTF. CDR3 DNA: TGCGCCAGCAGCTTTCCAGGGAACTATGGCTACACCTTC. Using reference TRBV5-1 and TRBJ1-2 for the parts outside the CDR3, the full variable domain is KAGVTQTPRYLIKTRGQQVTLSCSPISGHRSVSWYQQTPGQGLQFLFEYFSETQRNKGNFPGRFSGRQFSNSRSEMNVSTLELGDSALYLCASSFPGNYGYTFGSGTRLTVV.

The chain combines TRBV7-3 with TRBJ2-5; TRBD2 aligns across 11 bases. Germline values: CDR1 SGHTA, CDR2 FQGTGA. V lost 5 bases to trimming and J lost 5 bases; unmatched junction nucleotides: 4. The CDR3 runs to 14 residues. The CDR3 protein is CASSATSGGETQYF. CDR3 coding DNA: TGTGCCAGCAGCGCTACTAGCGGGGGTGAGACCCAGTACTTC.

Concerning this clone itself: Other DNA sequences in the sample encode the same CDR3. V is TRBV5-1 and J is TRBJ2-1; 10 positions agree with TRBD1. The CDR3 consists of 15 residues. V trimming: 2 bases; J trimming: 2 bases; junction bases outside the gene matches: 1. CDR1 SGHRS and CDR2 YFSETQ come from the germline V gene. This chain's CDR3 is CASSFGQGAYNEQFF. The CDR3 DNA sequence: TGCGCCAGCAGCTTTGGACAGGGGGCCTACAATGAGCAGTTCTTC.

The chain links TRBV6-5 to TRBJ1-1; 8 positions agree with TRBD1. Germline assignment: CDR1 MNHEY and CDR2 SVGAGI. V was clipped by 0 bases and J by 4 bases; unmatched bases: 7. This CDR3 is built from 16 residues. In DNA, the CDR3 is TGTGCCAGCAGTTACTCGGACAGGGTTGGCGGCACTGAAGCTTTCTTT. Its protein is CASSYSDRVGGTEAFF.

The chain employs TRBV5-1 and TRBJ1-6; TRBD1 might be the D (5 bases). CDR3 size: 16 residues. V lost 3 bases, J lost 4 bases, and 14 bases lay in between. Germline CDR1 reads SGHRS; CDR2 reads YFSETQ. The CDR3 is CASSSGRDSYNSPLHF. The CDR3 DNA sequence: TGCGCCAGCAGCTCCGGCCGGGACTCATATAATTCACCCCTCCACTTT. The variable domain in full, with the rest retrieved from reference TRBV5-1 and TRBJ1-6, is KAGVTQTPRYLIKTRGQQVTLSCSPISGHRSVSWYQQTPGQGLQFLFEYFSETQRNKGNFPGRFSGRQFSNSRSEMNVSTLELGDSALYLCASSSGRDSYNSPLHFGNGTRLTVT.

This clone was counted a single time. The V and J genes are TRBV5-4 and TRBJ2-3; 11 bases are shared with TRBD2. Germline CDR1 reads SGHNT; CDR2 reads YYREEE (reference sequence). V shed 9 bases, J shed 3 bases, and the junction held 9 bases outside the gene matches. This CDR3 comprises 15 residues. Written as DNA, the CDR3 is TGTGCCACCCTAGCGGGGGGTATCGGGACAGATACGCAGTATTTT. Translated, it gives CATLAGGIGTDTQYF. The full variable domain, with the rest looked up from reference TRBV5-4 and TRBJ2-3, is ETGVTQSPTHLIKTRGQQVTLRCSSQSGHNTVSWYQQALGQGPQFIFQYYREEENGRGNFPPRFSGLQFPNYSSELNVNALELDDSALYLCATLAGGIGTDTQYFGPGTRLTVL.

The J gene is TRBJ2-2, the V gene TRBV6-6; TRBD1 matches 9 bases. The CDR3 is 16 amino acids. With 5 bases clipped from V and 1 base from J, the junction kept 5 bases outside the gene matches. The germline V gene encodes CDR1 MNHNY and CDR2 SVGAGI (reference sequence). Written as DNA, the CDR3 is TGTGCCAGCAGTAGACCGGGACAGGGGAACACCGGGGAGCTGTTTTTT. It translates to CASSRPGQGNTGELFF.

The chain employs TRBV6-4 and TRBJ1-1; 7 bases line up with TRBD1. Germline V CDR1 and CDR2: MRHNA, SNTAGT. With 4 bases clipped from V and 4 bases from J, the junction kept 3 bases outside the gene matches. The CDR3 is made up of 13 amino acids. In DNA, the CDR3 is TGTGCCAGCAGTGCGGGACAGCCCACTGAAGCTTTCTTT. Its translation: CASSAGQPTEAFF.

The chain recombines TRBV5-1 with TRBJ2-5; a weak D match, TRBD2 (6 bases). This CDR3 contains 14 residues. The V gene lost 1 base and the J gene lost 5 bases, with 12 bases spanning the gap. The germline gives CDR1 SGHRS, CDR2 YFSETQ. The CDR3: CASSLTGRGETQYF. CDR3 nucleotides: TGCGCCAGCAGCTTGACCGGGAGAGGGGAGACCCAGTACTTC. Full variable domain (missing parts from reference TRBV5-1 and TRBJ2-5): KAGVTQTPRYLIKTRGQQVTLSCSPISGHRSVSWYQQTPGQGLQFLFEYFSETQRNKGNFPGRFSGRQFSNSRSEMNVSTLELGDSALYLCASSLTGRGETQYFGPGTRLLVL.

The chain recombines TRBV5-1 with TRBJ2-3, with D uncertain. CDR3 length: 15 residues. Germline lookup yields CDR1 SGHRS and CDR2 YFSETQ. The V end was cut by 0 bases, the J end by 3 bases, with 11 bases between. The DNA of the CDR3 is TGCGCCAGCAGCTTGGGGAACGGACGAACAGATACGCAGTATTTT. It encodes CASSLGNGRTDTQYF.

The chain has TRBV5-4 and TRBJ2-4; maybe TRBD2 (5 bases). Deletions cut 1 base from V and 6 bases from J, with 17 bases between. This CDR3 region has 16 residues. Germline CDR1 SGHNT, CDR2 YYREEE (reference sequence). CDR3 loop: CASSLSLDSAANIQYF. The CDR3 coding sequence is TGTGCCAGCAGCTTGTCCCTGGATAGCGCGGCAAACATTCAGTACTTC.

The chain has TRBV2 and TRBJ2-7; D remains unclear. Germline values: CDR1 SNHLY, CDR2 FYNNEI. This CDR3 contains 15 residues. The V and J ends lost 10 bases and 2 bases respectively, with 21 bases between them. CDR3 region: CATSRTFLNTYEQYF. The CDR3 DNA sequence: TGTGCCACCTCCCGGACCTTCCTAAACACCTACGAGCAGTACTTC.

This clone is a singleton in its sample. J is TRBJ1-1 and V is TRBV15; tentatively, D is TRBD1 (6 bases). Germline V CDR1 and CDR2: LNHNV, YYDKDF (reference sequence). Trimming cost V 1 base and J 4 bases, with 16 bases left between them. This CDR3 comprises 16 residues. CDR3 nucleotide sequence: TGTGCCACCAGCAGAGGTTGGGGGCAGGGTAGCACTGAAGCTTTCTTT. Its translation: CATSRGWGQGSTEAFF. Drawing the rest from reference TRBV15 and TRBJ1-1, the complete variable domain is DAMVIQNPRYQVTQFGKPVTLSCSQTLNHNVMYWYQQKSSQAPKLLFHYYDKDFNNEADTPDNFQSRRPNTSFCFLDIRSPGLGDTAMYLCATSRGWGQGSTEAFFGQGTRLTVV.

This chain joins TRBV7-2 and TRBJ1-6; D uncertain. The germline V gene encodes CDR1 SGHTA and CDR2 FQGNSA. CDR3 length: 13 residues. V lost 5 bases and J lost 12, with 14 bases in between. The CDR3 DNA reads TGTGCCAGCAGCGCCTCGGCCGATGTACCCCTCCACTTT. It specifies CASSASADVPLHF.

A single count supports this clone. This CDR3 is CAWSPSLSWPATNEKLFF. The CDR3 nucleotides read TGTGCCTGGAGCCCCTCCCTTTCATGGCCGGCAACTAATGAAAAACTGTTTTTT. This rearrangement joins TRBV30 to TRBJ1-4, with D unresolved. This CDR3 region has 18 residues. Looked up from germline, CDR1 is GTSNPN and CDR2 is SVGIG (reference sequence). V gave up 3 bases and J gave up 0 bases, with 20 bases separating them.

The chain employs TRBV11-2 and TRBJ2-7; a possible D gene is TRBD1 (7 bases). The V end lost 4 bases, the J end lost 4 bases, and 17 bases lay between the germline ends. CDR3 length: 15 amino acids. CDR1 is SGHAT and CDR2 is FQNNGV in the germline V gene. As DNA, the CDR3 is TGTGCCAGCAGCTCCCCCACACAGGGGAGGTACGAGCAGTACTTC. The encoded protein is CASSSPTQGRYEQYF.

This chain links TRBV29-1 with TRBJ1-1; no definite D call. The CDR3 consists of 12 residues. Germline V lookup: CDR1 SQVTM, CDR2 ANQGSEA. Trimming took 6 bases from V and 0 from J, leaving 8 bases between them. CDR3 loop: CSVDIMNTEAFF. In DNA form, the CDR3 reads TGCAGCGTGGATATTATGAACACTGAAGCTTTCTTT.

The chain uses TRBV2 and TRBJ2-1; 10 bases are shared with TRBD2. J was trimmed by 7 bases and V by 6 bases; bases with no gene match: 6. This CDR3 has 14 amino acids. Looked up from germline, CDR1 is SNHLY and CDR2 is FYNNEI. In DNA form, the CDR3 reads TGTGCCAGCAGCGGTGGACTAGCGGAAAATGAGCAGTTCTTC. It specifies CASSGGLAENEQFF.

CDR3 residues: CASSSDRGGYGYTF. DNA for the CDR3: TGCGCCAGCAGCTCGGACAGGGGCGGCTATGGCTACACCTTC. V gene TRBV5-1 combines with J gene TRBJ1-2; 9 bases agree with TRBD1. J lost 4 bases, V lost 3 bases, and 4 bases had no gene match. CDR3 size: 14 residues. The germline gives CDR1 SGHRS, CDR2 YFSETQ. The variable domain in full, completed from reference TRBV5-1 and TRBJ1-2, reads KAGVTQTPRYLIKTRGQQVTLSCSPISGHRSVSWYQQTPGQGLQFLFEYFSETQRNKGNFPGRFSGRQFSNSRSEMNVSTLELGDSALYLCASSSDRGGYGYTFGSGTRLTVV.